The next 27 T cell receptor beta chains were all read from a single sample in a study of T cells in Graves' hyperthyroidism and ophthalmopathy. The TCR beta CDR3 regions underwent amplification using RNA transcripts as the source. The primer set for the first-round RT-PCR of the TCR CDR3 was HTBI. TCRdb reprocessed the multiplex PCR reads via MiXCR and lists one record per CDR3 protein. The sample consists of a few hundred thousand distinct CDR3 sequences, approximately 15% of them appearing once. Source material: blood. Receptors originate from a woman between 40 and 55 years old with Graves' ophthalmopathy.

This clonotype was counted between two and nine times. This chain links TRBV18 with TRBJ1-4; 8 bases agree with TRBD1. V trimming: 1 base; J trimming: 3 bases; junction bases outside the gene matches: 7. The CDR3 totals 17 residues. The germline gives CDR1 KGHSH, CDR2 LQKENI. The CDR3 DNA is TGTGCCAGCTCACCACTCCGACAGGGGATGGCTAATGAAAAACTGTTTTTT. It is translated as CASSPLRQGMANEKLFF.

This clonotype was picked up many times. The chain carries TRBV18 and TRBJ2-1, with D unclear. This CDR3 contains 15 residues. CDR1 and CDR2 from the germline V gene are KGHSH and LQKENI. V lost 2 bases and J 3 bases, leaving 11 bases between the germline ends. For the CDR3, the DNA is TGTGCCAGCTCACCAGTCGGTTCCGTCTACAATGAGCAGTTCTTC. This gives the protein CASSPVGSVYNEQFF.

The sample holds many counts of this clonotype. The chain couples TRBV27 to TRBJ1-5; no clear D. This CDR3 contains 13 residues. The germline V gene has CDR1 MNHEY and CDR2 SMNVEV (reference sequence). V lost 3 bases and J lost 4, with 7 bases in between. The CDR3 nucleotides read TGTGCCAGCAGTTTTGCGGGGAATCAGCCCCAGCATTTT. Translating gives CASSFAGNQPQHF.

The V call is TRBV19, the J call TRBJ2-7; 11 nucleotides align to TRBD1. Looked up from germline, CDR1 is LNHDA and CDR2 is SQIVND (reference sequence). The CDR3 length is 15 residues. J was trimmed by 4 bases and V by 5 bases; bases with no gene match: 7. In DNA, the CDR3 is TGTGCCAGTAGTGCCGGACAGGGGGCGTTTTACGAGCAGTACTTC. Residues: CASSAGQGAFYEQYF.

The table lists this clonotype with a few counts. The V call is TRBV9, the J call TRBJ1-2, with unresolved D. The length of the CDR3 is 15 residues. Germline V gene lookup returns CDR1 SGDLS and CDR2 YYNGEE. The ends were cut back, 3 bases at V and 2 bases at J, with 14 bases in the middle. CDR3 loop: CASSAMSQFNYGYTF. In DNA, the CDR3 is TGTGCCAGCAGCGCCATGTCTCAATTCAACTATGGCTACACCTTC.

Concerning this clonotype itself: Possible read error: a much larger clone is one base away. This chain uses TRBV2 with TRBJ1-2; 7 bases are a match to TRBD1. CDR1 SNHLY and CDR2 FYNNEI come from the germline V gene. The CDR3 totals 14 residues. The CDR3 region is CAGSEEDRDDGYTF. The CDR3 DNA follows: TGTGCCGGCAGTGAAGAAGACAGGGATGATGGCTACACCTTC.

The table lists this clonotype with a few counts. This rearrangement joins TRBV3-1 to TRBJ2-3, with TRBD2 identical over 9 bases. The CDR3 covers 16 residues. V dropped 4 bases and J dropped 5; count of bases not matched to a gene: 10. Per germline, CDR1 LGHDT and CDR2 YNNKEL (reference sequence). CDR3 coding DNA: TGTGCCAGCAGCCTGAGGACTAGCGCCCGGGGAGATACGCAGTATTTT. Residues: CASSLRTSARGDTQYF.

This clonotype was seen only a few times. The chain recombines TRBV7-9 with TRBJ2-3; 9 bases agree with TRBD2. The CDR3 runs to 16 residues. Germline CDR1 SEHNR, CDR2 FQNEAQ (reference sequence). Trimming took 5 bases from V and 3 from J; bases not matched to a gene: 9. CDR3 in amino acids: CASSPQAGGPTDTQYF. CDR3 in DNA: TGTGCCAGCAGCCCCCAGGCGGGAGGGCCTACAGATACGCAGTATTTT.

In its sample, this clonotype was seen many times. The chain uses TRBV28 and TRBJ2-7, with D unresolved. V was shortened by 3 bases and J by 2 bases, with 8 bases between the two germline ends. CDR3 length: 13 residues. Germline assignment: CDR1 MDHEN and CDR2 SYDVKM. CDR3 region: CASSFRVTYEQYF. The CDR3 DNA is TGTGCCAGCAGTTTTAGGGTAACCTACGAGCAGTACTTC.

This clonotype was observed at least ten times. J is TRBJ2-3 and V is TRBV6-1; TRBD2 matches at 13 bases. J gave up 3 bases and V 5 bases, and 5 bases lay outside the gene matches. This CDR3 has 16 residues. CDR1 MNHNS and CDR2 SASEGT come from the germline V gene. The CDR3 is CASSTTSGRRTDTQYF. CDR3 bases: TGTGCCAGCAGTACGACTAGCGGGAGGAGGACAGATACGCAGTATTTT.

DNA of the CDR3: TGTGCCAGCAGCTTAAGAGGGGAGGATGAGCAGTTCTTC. Protein product: CASSLRGEDEQFF. V gene TRBV7-9 combines with J gene TRBJ2-1; possible D gene TRBD2, 6 bases. The V end was cut by 2 bases, the J end by 8 bases, with 10 bases between. CDR3 length: 13 residues. Germline CDR1 is SEHNR and CDR2 is FQNEAQ (reference sequence). Full variable domain (outside the CDR3, taken from reference TRBV7-9 and TRBJ2-1): DTGVSQNPRHKITKRGQNVTFRCDPISEHNRLYWYRQTLGQGPEFLTYFQNEAQLEKSRLLSDRFSAERPKGSFSTLEIQRTEQGDSAMYLCASSLRGEDEQFFGPGTRLTVL.

The chain is built from TRBV7-6 and TRBJ2-3, with 7 positions matching TRBD1. V lost 4 bases to trimming and J lost 7 bases; unmatched junction nucleotides: 17. The CDR3 is 17 residues long. The germline V gene encodes CDR1 SGHVS and CDR2 FNYEAQ. CDR3 protein: CASSSRHGTADSHTQYF. The CDR3, as DNA: TGTGCCAGCAGCTCCCGACACGGGACAGCGGATTCCCATACGCAGTATTTT.

Many counts were recorded for this clonotype. V usage is TRBV2 and J usage is TRBJ2-2; D is uncertain. Germline-derived CDR1 and CDR2 are SNHLY and FYNNEI. V was clipped by 4 bases and J by 0 bases, with 9 bases between them. The CDR3 sequence is 15 residues long. CDR3 residues: CASSASTTNTGELFF. The CDR3 coding sequence is TGTGCCAGCAGTGCTAGTACCACGAACACCGGGGAGCTGTTTTTT.

This clonotype was found a few times. The chain links TRBV19 to TRBJ1-5; 9 bases agree with TRBD1. This CDR3 has 15 amino acids. The V gene's germline CDR1 is LNHDA and CDR2 SQIVND (reference sequence). The trim removed 8 bases at V and 3 bases at J, leaving 8 bases unmatched. Written as DNA, the CDR3 is TGTGCCAGTCTTCCCGGGACAGGGAACAATCAGCCCCAGCATTTT. Amino acid sequence: CASLPGTGNNQPQHF.

This clonotype was detected a few times. V usage is TRBV12-3 or TRBV12-4 and J usage is TRBJ1-3, with a tentative D call TRBD1 (5 bases). Trimming took off 5 bases at V and 3 bases at J, with 14 bases between the two ends. The CDR3 is 15 residues long. The CDR3 DNA reads as TGTGCCAGCAGTCCGGGACCGTTCGATGGAAACACCATATATTTT. Amino acid sequence: CASSPGPFDGNTIYF.

The table lists this clonotype with a few counts. This sequence joins TRBV20-1 and TRBJ1-1; D call uncertain. V lost 0 bases to trimming and J lost 1 base, with 12 bases between them. This CDR3 contains 15 residues. Germline CDR1 and CDR2: DFQATT and SNEGSKA (reference sequence). CDR3 nucleotide sequence: TGCAGTGCTAGAGATACCCGGGCGTGGAACACTGAAGCTTTCTTT. This codes for CSARDTRAWNTEAFF.

This chain joins TRBV12-3 or TRBV12-4 and TRBJ2-1; TRBD2 matches at 9 bases. The CDR3 runs to 16 residues. V lost 2 bases and J lost 6; bases outside the gene matches: 8. The CDR3 region is CASSLRASGDPNEQFF. CDR3 sequence (DNA): TGTGCCAGCAGTTTAAGGGCTAGCGGGGACCCCAATGAGCAGTTCTTC.

This clonotype was seen repeatedly, ten times or more. This chain uses TRBV4-2 with TRBJ2-3; 12 nucleotides align to TRBD2. Germline values: CDR1 LGHNA, CDR2 YNFKEQ. The trim removed 6 bases at V and 0 bases at J, leaving 4 bases unmatched. The CDR3 totals 16 residues. CDR3 in amino acids: CASRYGLAGSTDTQYF. CDR3 coding DNA: TGTGCCAGCAGATACGGACTAGCGGGAAGCACAGATACGCAGTATTTT.

Comment on this clonotype: One junction end disagrees with the germline gene, perhaps due to a read error. J is TRBJ2-5 and V is TRBV28, with D maybe TRBD1 (5 bases). CDR1 and CDR2 from the germline V gene are MDHEN and SYDVKM. The CDR3 is made up of 14 amino acids. As DNA, the CDR3 is TGTGCCAGCAGTCCCCCCCACAGGCCCACGACCCAGTGCTTC. This codes for CASSPPHRPTTQCF.

Concerning this clonotype: A much larger clone lies one base from this, so it may be a read error. The genes are TRBV5-1 and TRBJ1-1; no definite D call. CDR1 and CDR2 from the germline V gene are SGHRS and YFSETQ. Between the trimmed V and J ends, which lost 4 bases and 0 bases, there was a span of 16 bases. This CDR3 is built from 16 residues. DNA of the CDR3: TGCGCCAGCAGCCCCGGGGTCTTCCGTATGAACACTGAAGCTTTCTTT. The encoded protein is CASSPGVFRMNTEAFF.

This clonotype was counted at least ten times. This chain joins TRBV28 and TRBJ2-5, with D possibly TRBD2 on 6 matching bases. V shed 4 bases and J shed 2 bases, with 11 bases lying between them. The CDR3 has 14 residues. Per the germline V gene, CDR1 is MDHEN and CDR2 is SYDVKM. The CDR3 nucleotides read TGTGCCAGCAGTTCGGGAGCGATTCAAGAGACCCAGTACTTC. It translates to CASSSGAIQETQYF.

The chain is built from TRBV5-6 and TRBJ1-4; 11 bases map to TRBD1. The CDR3 sequence is 16 residues long. In germline, CDR1 is SGHDT, CDR2 YYEEEE. V shed 4 bases and J 0 bases; nucleotides not matched to a gene: 2. Here the CDR3 DNA reads TGTGCCAGCAGCCGGGACAGGGGGGCAACTAATGAAAAACTGTTTTTT. As protein: CASSRDRGATNEKLFF.

This clonotype was seen repeatedly, ten times or more. The rearrangement links TRBV20-1 to TRBJ2-1; 13 bases line up with TRBD2. Germline CDR1 DFQATT, CDR2 SNEGSKA (reference sequence). This CDR3 has 16 amino acids. V dropped 1 base and J dropped 4; count of bases not matched to a gene: 4. CDR3 sequence reads: CSARGGLAGLYNEQFF. The CDR3 nucleotides read TGCAGTGCTAGAGGGGGACTAGCGGGATTGTACAATGAGCAGTTCTTC.

The J gene is TRBJ2-4, the V gene TRBV27; TRBD1 agrees at 9 bases. The CDR3 sequence is 13 residues long. J lost 7 bases, V lost 6 bases, and 4 bases had no gene match. In germline, CDR1 is MNHEY, CDR2 SMNVEV (reference sequence). CDR3 in DNA: TGTGCCAGCAGAGGGACAGGGTTGAACATTCAGTACTTC. Translated: CASRGTGLNIQYF.

This clonotype was recorded a few times. This chain links TRBV20-1 with TRBJ1-5, with unresolved D. Trimming left V 2 bases short and J 6 bases short, with 8 bases between. The CDR3 is made up of 12 amino acids. The germline V gene encodes CDR1 DFQATT and CDR2 SNEGSKA (reference sequence). CDR3 sequence reads: CSARTWGQPQHF. In DNA, the CDR3 is TGCAGTGCTAGAACTTGGGGTCAGCCCCAGCATTTT.

In this sample, this clonotype turned up many times. The chain joins TRBV3-1 to TRBJ1-4, with D perhaps matching TRBD1 (5 bases). In germline, CDR1 is LGHDT, CDR2 YNNKEL (reference sequence). The CDR3 consists of 15 residues. The V and J ends lost 3 bases and 4 bases respectively, with 12 bases between them. The CDR3 sequence: CASSQFWDRNEKLFF. The CDR3 DNA reads TGTGCCAGCAGCCAGTTTTGGGACCGTAATGAAAAACTGTTTTTT.

In its sample, this clonotype was seen many times. One junction end disagrees with the germline gene, perhaps due to a read error. The chain joins TRBV7-7 to TRBJ2-3; D possibly matches TRBD1 or TRBD2 (6 bases each). This CDR3 is 15 amino acids long. Germline CDR1 is SSHAT and CDR2 is FNYEAQ (reference sequence). CDR3 in amino acids: CASSLVGGRSDTQYF. The CDR3 DNA is TGTGCTAGCAGCTTAGTGGGGGGCCGCTCAGATACGCAGTATTTT.